Following are 28 T cell receptor beta chains from one sample sequenced in a study of blood T cells in healthy people across ages. Primed by a sample-barcoded 5' primer and a J-beta primer mix, a second PCR proceeded for about 6 to 12 cycles. TCRdb used MiXCR to reprocess the 5' RACE reads, holding one entry per CDR3 protein. The sample shows roughly 1.6 million distinct CDR3 sequences, 34% of them seen only once. Sequenced sample: blood. These receptors came from a woman under 40 in good health.

This clonotype was seen a few times. The chain recombines TRBV15 with TRBJ1-5; TRBD1 matches 7 bases. From germline, CDR1 is LNHNV and CDR2 YYDKDF (reference sequence). The CDR3 has 15 residues. The V gene end was trimmed by 9 bases and the J gene end by 7 bases; junction bases not matched to a gene: 15. The CDR3 region has the DNA TGTGCCACGCAACACACAGACAGGGTGGAACAGCCCCAGCATTTT. It translates to CATQHTDRVEQPQHF.

This clonotype has a handful of counts. This chain connects TRBV19 to TRBJ2-1; 8 bases align to TRBD1. V lost 3 bases, J lost 8 bases, and 6 bases stayed unmatched. From germline, CDR1 is LNHDA and CDR2 SQIVND (reference sequence). The CDR3 consists of 14 residues. CDR3: CASSILTGDYEQFF. CDR3 nucleotide sequence: TGTGCCAGTAGTATCTTGACAGGGGATTATGAGCAGTTCTTC.

J is TRBJ2-7 and V is TRBV5-5; 9 nucleotides agree with TRBD2. V gave up 3 bases and J gave up 2 bases; unmatched junction bases: 12. The CDR3 has 17 residues. Germline values: CDR1 SGHKS, CDR2 YYEKEE (reference sequence). Here the CDR3 DNA reads TGTGCCAGCAGCTATACTAGTGGTCTAGCGGGGCCCTACGAGCAGTACTTC. Translation gives CASSYTSGLAGPYEQYF.

This clonotype showed up many times. The V and J genes are TRBV29-1 and TRBJ2-3; the D is unclear. The CDR3 spans 15 residues. The V gene's germline CDR1 is SQVTM and CDR2 ANQGSEA. Trimming cost V 3 bases and J 0 bases, with 13 bases left between them. This chain's CDR3 is CSVDRLTASTDTQYF. The CDR3 bases are TGCAGCGTTGACCGATTGACTGCTAGCACAGATACGCAGTATTTT.

The genes are TRBV29-1 and TRBJ1-1; no clear D. The V gene's germline CDR1 is SQVTM and CDR2 ANQGSEA. The CDR3 runs to 11 residues. Trimming stripped 4 bases from V and 3 bases from J, with 6 bases between. The CDR3 reads CSVVEYTEAFF. CDR3 in DNA: TGCAGCGTTGTGGAGTACACTGAAGCTTTCTTT. The full variable domain, its missing parts supplied by reference TRBV29-1 and TRBJ1-1, is SAVISQKPSRDICQRGTSLTIQCQVDSQVTMMFWYRQQPGQSLTLIATANQGSEATYESGFVIDKFPISRPNLTFSTLTVSNMSPEDSSIYLCSVVEYTEAFFGQGTRLTVV.

The chain has TRBV20-1 and TRBJ1-3; D is unclear. V was shortened by 3 bases and J by 8 bases, with 17 bases between the two germline ends. This CDR3 spans 14 amino acids. Germline-derived CDR1 and CDR2 are DFQATT and SNEGSKA (reference sequence). CDR3 region: CSASLADSRDTIYF. The CDR3 bases are TGCAGTGCTAGCCTCGCGGACTCCCGAGACACCATATATTTT.

This clonotype was observed a few times. The chain carries TRBV12-3 or TRBV12-4 and TRBJ2-7; 9 bases agree with TRBD1. V dropped 2 bases and J dropped 7; count of bases not matched to a gene: 6. CDR3 size: 14 residues. The CDR3 loop is CASSLSGQGREQYF. CDR3 bases: TGTGCCAGCAGTTTAAGCGGACAGGGGCGAGAGCAGTACTTC.

The chain carries TRBV10-2 and TRBJ2-7; 12 positions agree with TRBD2. V was clipped by 4 bases and J by 6 bases; unmatched bases: 1. The germline V gene has CDR1 WSHSY and CDR2 SAAADI. The CDR3 contains 13 residues. This CDR3 reads CASSAGLAGEQYF. The CDR3 nucleotides are TGCGCCAGCAGTGCGGGACTAGCGGGCGAGCAGTACTTC.

The sample holds a few counts of this clonotype. The chain uses TRBV5-1 and TRBJ2-7; 9 bases match TRBD1. V gave up 3 bases and J gave up 9 bases; unmatched junction bases: 10. The germline V gene encodes CDR1 SGHRS and CDR2 YFSETQ. CDR3 length equals 14 residues. The CDR3 is CASSSTGTGTGQYF. The CDR3 nucleotides read TGCGCCAGCAGCTCAACCGGGACAGGGACTGGGCAGTACTTC.

This clonotype was picked up a small number of times. The chain joins TRBV12-3 or TRBV12-4 to TRBJ2-2, with D possibly being TRBD1 or TRBD2 (5 bases each). Trimming removed 6 bases from V and 5 bases from J, with 16 bases in between. This CDR3 has 15 amino acids. The CDR3 spells CASSSGTPGTGELFF. For the CDR3, the DNA is TGTGCCAGCAGCTCCGGGACCCCGGGGACCGGGGAGCTGTTTTTT.

This clonotype was observed a handful of times. V and J are TRBV18 and TRBJ1-2; a weak D match, TRBD1 (6 bases). Trimming stripped 8 bases from V and 4 bases from J, with 17 bases between. The CDR3 contains 14 residues. CDR1 and CDR2 (germline): KGHSH, LQKENI. CDR3 bases: TGTGCCAGCGCGGTCGGGGGGCAGAGCTATGGCTACACCTTC. This codes for CASAVGGQSYGYTF. Using reference TRBV18 and TRBJ1-2 for the parts outside the CDR3, the full variable domain is NAGVMQNPRHLVRRRGQEARLRCSPMKGHSHVYWYRQLPEEGLKFMVYLQKENIIDESGMPKERFSAEFPKEGPSILRIQQVVRGDSAAYFCASAVGGQSYGYTFGSGTRLTVV.

As for this clonotype: Possible read error: a much larger clone is one base away. The chain recombines TRBV29-1 with TRBJ2-5, with a tentative D call TRBD2 (5 bases). Trimming left V 4 bases short and J 5 bases short, with 17 bases between. The CDR3 has 14 amino acids. CDR1 SQVTM and CDR2 ANQGSEA come from the germline V gene. CDR3 sequence reads: CSVALGNQGETQYF. The CDR3, as DNA: TGCAGCGTTGCCCTCGGGAACCAAGGGGAGACCCAGTACTTC. The full variable domain, completed using reference TRBV29-1 and TRBJ2-5, is SAVISQKPSRDICQRGTSLTIQCQVDSQVTMMFWYRQQPGQSLTLIATANQGSEATYESGFVIDKFPISRPNLTFSTLTVSNMSPEDSSIYLCSVALGNQGETQYFGPGTRLLVL.

The chain couples TRBV6-1 to TRBJ1-1; D possibly corresponds to TRBD1 (6 bases). Trimming cost V 8 bases and J 3 bases, with 25 bases left between them. Germline V gene lookup returns CDR1 MNHNS and CDR2 SASEGT. CDR3 length equals 17 residues. The CDR3 is CASGGSGHSGVYTEAFF. The CDR3 DNA reads as TGTGCCAGCGGGGGGAGTGGACACTCAGGGGTTTACACTGAAGCTTTCTTT.

The genes are TRBV20-1 and TRBJ2-3; 8 bases map to TRBD2. The germline CDR1 and CDR2 sequences are DFQATT and SNEGSKA (reference sequence). The trim removed 5 bases at V and 0 bases at J, leaving 10 bases unmatched. The CDR3 contains 16 residues. The CDR3 DNA is TGCAGTGCTGGGGGGAGCGGGGGCTCTAGCACAGATACGCAGTATTTT. Its translation: CSAGGSGGSSTDTQYF.

The genes are TRBV9 and TRBJ2-7; D may be TRBD1 (6 bases). Germline CDR1 is SGDLS and CDR2 is YYNGEE. This CDR3 comprises 14 residues. V lost 0 bases to trimming and J lost 11 bases, with 18 bases between them. Written as DNA, the CDR3 is TGTGCCAGCAGCGTAGGACCAGGGGAAATTCCGGAGTACTTC. Amino acids: CASSVGPGEIPEYF.

The DNA of the CDR3 is TGCAGTGCTATAGTCCCCGGGCGGAACAACTATGGCTACACCTTC. This gives the protein CSAIVPGRNNYGYTF. The chain recombines TRBV20-1 with TRBJ1-2; D remains unclear. The length of the CDR3 is 15 residues. The germline CDR1 and CDR2 sequences are DFQATT and SNEGSKA (reference sequence). V lost 4 bases, J lost 2 bases, and 17 bases lay in between.

This chain uses TRBV3-1 with TRBJ2-1; TRBD1 matches 7 bases. The germline gives CDR1 LGHDT, CDR2 YNNKEL (reference sequence). The CDR3 spans 17 residues. With 1 base clipped from V and 9 bases from J, the junction kept 15 bases outside the gene matches. As DNA, the CDR3 is TGTGCCAGCAGCCAAGGCCCCGGGACAGTCCAGGGGTGTGAGCAGTTCTTC. This codes for CASSQGPGTVQGCEQFF.

V is TRBV30 and J is TRBJ2-7, with D tentatively TRBD2 (7 bases). V lost 5 bases and J lost 2, with 10 bases in between. The CDR3 consists of 12 residues. Germline CDR1 is GTSNPN and CDR2 is SVGIG (reference sequence). The CDR3 region is CAWSGGPYEQYF. CDR3 bases: TGTGCCTGGTCGGGGGGCCCCTACGAGCAGTACTTC.

The rearrangement links TRBV2 to TRBJ2-2; D not certain. Per the germline V gene, CDR1 is SNHLY and CDR2 is FYNNEI. V was pared by 2 bases and J by 4 bases, with 11 bases between. This CDR3 has 15 residues. The DNA for the CDR3 is TGTGCCAGCAGTGAACAACTACCCGGCACCGGGGAGCTGTTTTTT. Its protein product is CASSEQLPGTGELFF.

This clonotype has more than one count but fewer than ten. The chain links TRBV11-2 to TRBJ2-7, with a tentative D call TRBD1 (6 bases). This CDR3 has 14 amino acids. Germline assignment: CDR1 SGHAT and CDR2 FQNNGV. Trimming shortened V by 3 bases and J by 3 bases, and 12 bases separated the two germline ends. For the CDR3, the DNA is TGTGCCAGCAGCTTTGGGGTAGGGGGCTACGAGCAGTACTTC. As protein: CASSFGVGGYEQYF.

The chain employs TRBV4-2 and TRBJ1-6, with D possibly TRBD1 on 6 matching bases. The germline V and J ends were trimmed by 1 base and 7 bases, with 14 bases remaining between them. Germline CDR1 is LGHNA and CDR2 is YNFKEQ. This CDR3 region has 16 residues. The CDR3 loop is CASSQVPGQLNSPLHF. CDR3 coding DNA: TGTGCCAGCAGCCAAGTGCCAGGACAGTTGAATTCACCCCTCCACTTT.

This clonotype was seen only a few times. The V and J genes are TRBV27 and TRBJ1-5, with D possibly being TRBD1 (5 bases). V gave up 8 bases and J gave up 1 base, with 12 bases separating them. This CDR3 is 14 amino acids long. Germline V gene sequence: CDR1 MNHEY, CDR2 SMNVEV (reference sequence). CDR3 loop: CASASGLSNQPQHF. For the CDR3, the DNA is TGTGCCAGCGCGTCAGGGCTAAGCAATCAGCCCCAGCATTTT.

This chain connects TRBV19 to TRBJ2-2; perhaps TRBD2 as D (5 bases). CDR1 is LNHDA, CDR2 SQIVND, per germline (reference sequence). The ends were cut back, 2 bases at V and 6 bases at J, with 7 bases in the middle. The CDR3 loop spans 13 amino acids. This CDR3 is CASSIKDSGELFF. For the CDR3, the DNA is TGTGCCAGTAGTATAAAGGACTCCGGGGAGCTGTTTTTT.

This clonotype was found a few times. The chain has TRBV20-1 and TRBJ1-2, with D hard to call. Germline V CDR1 and CDR2: DFQATT, SNEGSKA (reference sequence). Between the trimmed V and J ends, which lost 5 bases and 0 bases, there was a span of 7 bases. This CDR3 comprises 12 residues. The CDR3 DNA reads TGCAGTGCTTGGACGGCTAACTATGGCTACACCTTC. Protein: CSAWTANYGYTF.

The gene calls are TRBV3-1 and TRBJ2-1, with D hard to call. Germline loops: CDR1 LGHDT, CDR2 YNNKEL (reference sequence). V lost 5 bases and J 4 bases, leaving 12 bases between the germline ends. This CDR3 spans 14 amino acids. The CDR3: CASSYQTYYNEQFF. CDR3 DNA sequence: TGTGCCAGCAGCTATCAGACATATTACAATGAGCAGTTCTTC.

This clonotype was counted between two and nine times. The V gene is TRBV7-2, the J gene TRBJ1-5, with D possibly being TRBD1 (5 bases). Germline V lookup: CDR1 SGHTA, CDR2 FQGNSA. This CDR3 comprises 15 residues. V dropped 2 bases and J dropped 7 bases, with 15 bases sitting between them. CDR3: CASSLMGQGYQPQHF. The CDR3 DNA reads as TGTGCCAGCAGCTTAATGGGTCAGGGATACCAGCCCCAGCATTTT.

Turning to this clonotype: At one end, the junction sequence differs from germline, possibly due to a read error. The chain joins TRBV6-5 to TRBJ2-3; D gene unclear. Germline V gene data show CDR1 as MNHEY and CDR2 as SVGAGI. CDR3 length: 11 amino acids. CDR3 nucleotide sequence: TGTGCCAGCCGTGGCACAGATATGCAGTATTTT. Translating it yields CASRGTDMQYF.

Only a few counts were recorded for this clonotype. The chain has TRBV27 and TRBJ1-5, with 9 positions matching TRBD1. This CDR3 spans 15 amino acids. V trimming: 4 bases; J trimming: 7 bases; junction bases outside the gene matches: 8. The germline CDR1 and CDR2 sequences are MNHEY and SMNVEV (reference sequence). CDR3: CASSSRTGVAQPQHF. The DNA of the CDR3 is TGTGCCAGCAGTTCCCGGACAGGGGTGGCCCAGCCCCAGCATTTT.